The source of this TCR beta chain is a study of T cell responses to AZD1222 COVID-19 vaccine. About the research overall: Recipients boosted at about 4 weeks or about 12 weeks are pooled.

Produced via immunoSEQ multiplex PCR; TCRdb's table is partial and in-frame only. The repertoire holds some 110,000 clones, with 80% to 90% as singletons. Study-level findings and limits: The breadth and depth of Spike-specific TCRs increased once two AZD1222 doses had been given. Spike-wide coverage was observed for vaccine-associated CD4 TCRs, with dominant responses at 160-218 and 743-854.

In regard to this clone: Its antigen is as yet unknown.

Trimming left V 3 bases short and J 2 bases short, with 17 bases between. The germline V gene has CDR1 MDHEN and CDR2 SYDVKM. The CDR3 runs 16 residues. V is TRBV28 and J is TRBJ2-7; D perhaps matches TRBD2 (6 bases). The material sequenced was peripheral blood, taken on day 0 of AZD1222 vaccination. This clonotype was obtained from an adult in good health. The CDR3 loop reads CASSFRAYRETYEQYF. CDR3 sequence (DNA): TGTGCCAGCAGTTTTCGGGCGTACCGGGAGACCTACGAGCAGTACTTC.